These T cell receptor beta chains were read from a single sample in a study of blood T cells in healthy people across ages. TCRdb re-analysed the 5' RACE reads in MiXCR, keeping a single row per CDR3 protein. The sample shows roughly 1,800,000 distinct CDR3 sequences, around 50% of them seen only once. Sequencing input: blood. These receptor sequences come from a woman between 35 and 50 years old in good health. CDR3s include the opening cysteine and the closing phenylalanine or tryptophan. D genes are given only for firm matches. Clone size is stated in some rows and not others, as once, few, many or a class when expanded.

V: TRBV6-2/TRBV6-3
size: .
J: TRBJ2-5
D: .
DNA: TGTGCCAGCAGTTACAAGAGAATGGAGACCCAGTACTTC
CDR3: CASSYKRMETQYF

V: TRBV18
size: .
J: TRBJ1-4
D: .
DNA: TGTGCCAGCTCACCACCGAACGAGAAGGAAAAACTGTTTTTT
CDR3: CASSPPNEKEKLFF

V: TRBV15
size: few
J: TRBJ2-5
D: .
DNA: TGTGCCACCAGCAGAGCTCCAGGGGAAGAGACCCAGTACTTC
CDR3: CATSRAPGEETQYF

V: TRBV5-1
size: .
J: TRBJ2-3
D: .
DNA: TGCGCCAGCAGCTTATGGACGTCTAGCACAGATACGCAGTATTTT
CDR3: CASSLWTSSTDTQYF

V: TRBV10-2
size: few
J: TRBJ2-5
D: TRBD1
DNA: TGCGCCAGCAGTGACAGGGGGACGTTGTACCAAGAGACCCAGTACTTC
CDR3: CASSDRGTLYQETQYF

V: TRBV4-3
size: few
J: TRBJ2-7
D: .
DNA: TGCGCCAGCAGCCAAGCTCCAGTTTCGGGGGGCAACGAGCAGTACTTC
CDR3: CASSQAPVSGGNEQYF

V: TRBV7-2
size: .
J: TRBJ2-1
D: TRBD1
DNA: TGTGCCAGCAGCTTAGCACAGGGGGTCCCCTACAATGAGCAGTTCTTC
CDR3: CASSLAQGVPYNEQFF

V: TRBV5-1
size: few
J: TRBJ2-7
D: .
DNA: TGCGCCAGCAGCTTGGCCTTAACCATCTACGAGCAGTACTTC
CDR3: CASSLALTIYEQYF

V: TRBV7-9
size: .
J: TRBJ1-2
D: .
DNA: TGTGCCAGCAGCTCCGACCCTTGGGGCTACACCTTC
CDR3: CASSSDPWGYTF

V: TRBV7-9
size: .
J: TRBJ2-2
D: TRBD1
DNA: TGTGCCAGCAGCGGAAATGGTGGACAGGGGGCGAACACCGGGGAGCTGTTTTTT
CDR3: CASSGNGGQGANTGELFF

V: TRBV20-1
size: .
J: TRBJ2-7
D: .
DNA: TGCAGTGCTACAGACAAGTCCTACGAGCAGTACTTC
CDR3: CSATDKSYEQYF

V: TRBV5-1
size: few
J: TRBJ2-5
D: .
DNA: TGCGCCAGCAGTCATGTGGGGGAGCAAGAGACCCAGTACTTC
CDR3: CASSHVGEQETQYF

V: TRBV20-1
size: .
J: TRBJ2-1
D: .
DNA: TGCAGTGTAGAAGGGTGGACTGTTGGTAATGAGCAGTTCTTC
CDR3: CSVEGWTVGNEQFF

V: TRBV5-6
size: .
J: TRBJ2-7
D: .
DNA: TGTGCCAGCACTTGGGGGGCGCGCGAGCAGTACTTC
CDR3: CASTWGAREQYF

V: TRBV7-2
size: .
J: TRBJ1-2
D: .
DNA: TGTGCCAGCACCGGGTCGGGCTATGGCCACACCTTC
CDR3: CASTGSGYGHTF

V: TRBV29-1
size: .
J: TRBJ2-2
D: .
DNA: TGCAGCGTTGAAGGGACAGACACTAACACCGGGGAGCTGTTTTTT
CDR3: CSVEGTDTNTGELFF

V: TRBV27
size: .
J: TRBJ1-6
D: .
DNA: TGTGCCAGCAGTCCCTCGGCAGGTTATTCACCCCTCCACTTT
CDR3: CASSPSAGYSPLHF

V: TRBV5-6
size: few
J: TRBJ2-5
D: TRBD1
DNA: TGTGCCAGCAGCGGCAGGGGGCCGGCACAAGAGACCCAGTACTTC
CDR3: CASSGRGPAQETQYF

V: TRBV7-2
size: .
J: TRBJ2-3
D: TRBD1
DNA: TGTGCCAGCAGCTGGGCCGGGACAGGGGGAGATACGCAGTATTTT
CDR3: CASSWAGTGGDTQYF

V: TRBV12-3/TRBV12-4
size: once
J: TRBJ2-3
D: TRBD1
DNA: TGTGCCAGTAGTTTATTTTGGGACAGGGCCGGCGATACGCAGTATTTT
CDR3: CASSLFWDRAGDTQYF

V: TRBV5-1
size: few
J: TRBJ2-1
D: .
DNA: TGCGCCAGCAGCTTGGTTGTCGGGGCTGAGCAGTTCTTC
CDR3: CASSLVVGAEQFF

V: TRBV27
size: many
J: TRBJ2-5
D: .
DNA: TGTGCCAGTAGTTTTCGGGGGTTAGAGACCCAGTACTTC
CDR3: CASSFRGLETQYF

V: TRBV29-1
size: .
J: TRBJ1-4
D: .
DNA: TGCAGCGCAAAAAGGGATTCAACTAATGAAAAACTGTTTTTT
CDR3: CSAKRDSTNEKLFF

V: TRBV5-4
size: .
J: TRBJ2-1
D: TRBD1
DNA: TGTGCCAGCTCCATACGGGGGACAGGGATCAACCCTGGGTACAATGAGCAGTTCTTC
CDR3: CASSIRGTGINPGYNEQFF

V: TRBV12-3/TRBV12-4
size: few
J: TRBJ2-7
D: .
DNA: TGTGCCAGCTCCTCACGGGCACCCAGCTCCTACGAGCAGTACTTC
CDR3: CASSSRAPSSYEQYF

V: TRBV18
size: .
J: TRBJ1-2
D: TRBD1
DNA: TGTGCCAGCTCACCATCGGACAGGGGCGTTTATGGCTACACCTTC
CDR3: CASSPSDRGVYGYTF

V: TRBV6-5
size: .
J: TRBJ2-4
D: TRBD1
DNA: TGTGCCAGCAGTTACTCCAGGACAGGGTTTCGAGAGCAGTACTTC
CDR3: CASSYSRTGFREQYF

V: TRBV7-2
size: few
J: TRBJ2-3
D: .
DNA: TGTGCCAGCAGTTCCCCGGGGCGGACAGATACGCAGTATTTT
CDR3: CASSSPGRTDTQYF

V: TRBV12-3/TRBV12-4
size: .
J: TRBJ2-5
D: TRBD1
DNA: TGTGCCAGCAGCGCCGGGACAGGGTATGCTGAGCAGTACTTC
CDR3: CASSAGTGYAEQYF

V: TRBV25-1
size: few
J: TRBJ2-1
D: TRBD2
DNA: TGTGCCAGCACCGGGACTAGCGCCTCCTACAATGAGCAGTTCTTC
CDR3: CASTGTSASYNEQFF

V: TRBV5-6
size: .
J: TRBJ1-1
D: .
DNA: TGTGCCAGCAACTTGGATCGGTTCCAGAGGGTTTTGACTGAAGCTTTCTTT
CDR3: CASNLDRFQRVLTEAFF

V: TRBV6-6
size: few
J: TRBJ2-5
D: TRBD2
DNA: TGTGCCAGCAGTTACACTTCTAGCGGGGGGGCCCGAGAGACCCAGTACTTC
CDR3: CASSYTSSGGARETQYF

V: TRBV6-1
size: .
J: TRBJ1-2
D: TRBD1
DNA: TGTGCCAGCAGTGAGGCAGGGGGACTTGGCTACACCTTC
CDR3: CASSEAGGLGYTF

V: TRBV4-1
size: few
J: TRBJ1-2
D: .
DNA: TGCGCCAGCAGCCAAGCTTCGGGGTACTTTGGCTACACCTTC
CDR3: CASSQASGYFGYTF

V: TRBV28
size: .
J: TRBJ1-2
D: .
DNA: TGTGCCAGCAGTTTAGAGGGTTCCTCATACTATGGCTACACCTTC
CDR3: CASSLEGSSYYGYTF

V: TRBV11-1
size: .
J: TRBJ2-1
D: .
DNA: TGTGCCAGCAGCTTGGGGGGATATGATGAGCAGTTCTTC
CDR3: CASSLGGYDEQFF

V: TRBV14
size: many
J: TRBJ2-4
D: .
DNA: TGTGCCAGCAGCCAGGGGGCAAGGAACATTCAGTACTTC
CDR3: CASSQGARNIQYF

V: TRBV7-2
size: .
J: TRBJ2-1
D: .
DNA: TGTGCCAGCAGCCCCGACTTAGGCGGATATGAGCAGTTCTTC
CDR3: CASSPDLGGYEQFF

V: TRBV4-3
size: few
J: TRBJ2-1
D: TRBD2
DNA: TGCGCCAGCAGTCAAAGAGCGGCGGGGGGTAGAAATGAGCAGTTCTTC
CDR3: CASSQRAAGGRNEQFF

V: TRBV11-2
size: .
J: TRBJ2-5
D: TRBD2
DNA: TGTGCCAGCAGCCCTGGGACTAGCTTTGGGCAGTACTTC
CDR3: CASSPGTSFGQYF

V: TRBV7-2
size: .
J: TRBJ1-5
D: TRBD1
DNA: TGTGCCAGCAGCTCCCGCGGACAGGGGGCTCCTCAGCCCCAGCATTTT
CDR3: CASSSRGQGAPQPQHF

V: TRBV12-3/TRBV12-4
size: few
J: TRBJ2-3
D: .
DNA: TGTGCCAGCAGTGAGATATTGGGAGATACGCAGTATTTT
CDR3: CASSEILGDTQYF

V: TRBV28
size: .
J: TRBJ2-3
D: .
DNA: TGTGCCAGCAGTTTAAGTCCCCCTCCCCGGGATACGCAGTATTTT
CDR3: CASSLSPPPRDTQYF

V: TRBV12-3/TRBV12-4
size: .
J: TRBJ1-1
D: TRBD1
DNA: TGTGCCAGCAGTCGAATTGGGCAGGGGGCGGACACTGAAGCTTTCTTT
CDR3: CASSRIGQGADTEAFF